The clone carrying this T cell receptor beta chain was counted ten times or more. This CDR3 has 12 amino acids. V shed 3 bases and J 8 bases; nucleotides not matched to a gene: 7. Germline CDR1 reads SQVTM; CDR2 reads ANQGSEA. In TCRdb, the 5' RACE reads were re-called with MiXCR into one record per CDR3 protein. The sample includes about 52,000 distinct CDR3 sequences, 7.4% of them seen just once. This entry is derived from a study of CD8 T cells in ankylosing spondylitis. Input material: blood, either unsorted or a sorted T cell fraction (not recorded which). This chain uses TRBV29-1 with TRBJ2-7; 7 bases align to TRBD2. The clonotype originates from a female donor with ankylosing spondylitis or in good health (not recorded which). This chain's CDR3 is CSVELAAGKQYF. CDR3 nucleotide sequence: TGCAGCGTTGAGCTAGCGGCAGGGAAGCAGTACTTC.